Each of the 19 T cell receptor beta chains below was sequenced from the same sample in a study of cytomegalovirus exposure and HLA in healthy donors. Amplification used 60 Vbeta primers and 13 Jbeta primers. This table comes from immunoSEQ multiplex PCR, and its TCRdb copy is limited to in-frame clones, with some not included. The sample contains around 150,000 clones, about three quarters of which appear only once. The sample comprised PBMCs. These receptors were taken from a woman aged 45-60 years in good health and CMV-seropositive.

The gene calls are TRBV6-6 and TRBJ1-1; D unclear. The germline CDR1 and CDR2 sequences are MNHNY and SVGAGI (reference sequence). Trimming removed 6 bases at V and 4 bases at J, with 18 bases between. The CDR3 is made up of 15 amino acids. The CDR3 region is CASSLLRARGTEAFF. CDR3 DNA: TGTGCCAGCAGCCTTTTGAGGGCCAGAGGCACTGAAGCTTTCTTT.

This sequence joins TRBV19 and TRBJ2-7; 9 nucleotides line up with TRBD2. The CDR3 runs to 14 residues. CDR1 is LNHDA, CDR2 SQIVND, per germline (reference sequence). The trim removed 5 bases at V and 5 bases at J, leaving 7 bases unmatched. The CDR3 DNA reads TGTGCCAGTAGTGTTAGCGGGAGAGGACACGAGCAGTACTTC. It specifies CASSVSGRGHEQYF. Full variable domain (rest looked up from reference TRBV19 and TRBJ2-7): DGGITQSPKYLFRKEGQNVTLSCEQNLNHDAMYWYRQDPGQGLRLIYYSQIVNDFQKGDIAEGYSVSREKKESFPLTVTSAQKNPTAFYLCASSVSGRGHEQYFGPGTRLTVT.

The chain has TRBV19 and TRBJ1-1; unclear D gene. V was trimmed by 3 bases and J by 0 bases, leaving 11 bases between them. CDR3 length: 15 residues. Germline assignment: CDR1 LNHDA and CDR2 SQIVND (reference sequence). The CDR3, as DNA: TGTGCCAGTAGTATGAGCCTGACTATGAACACTGAAGCTTTCTTT. Its translation is CASSMSLTMNTEAFF.

This clone was seen a handful of times. The V gene is TRBV5-1, the J gene TRBJ1-2; D possibly corresponds to TRBD1 (5 bases). The CDR3 length is 12 residues. The V gene's germline CDR1 is SGHRS and CDR2 YFSETQ. With 4 bases removed from V and 7 bases from J, the gap between germline ends came to 11 bases. CDR3: CASSPGYSGYTF. CDR3 nucleotide sequence: TGCGCCAGCAGCCCAGGGTACTCTGGCTACACCTTC.

This clone has only one observation. The rearrangement joins TRBV7-9 to TRBJ2-5; 7 nucleotides agree with TRBD2. V was clipped by 5 bases and J by 4 bases; unmatched bases: 4. This CDR3 is 13 amino acids long. Germline CDR1 reads SEHNR; CDR2 reads FQNEAQ (reference sequence). CDR3 nucleotides: TGTGCCAGCAGCGGGACTATTGGAGAGACCCAGTACTTC. Translation gives CASSGTIGETQYF.

On this clone: At one boundary the junction diverges from the germline segment, which might be a read error. This rearrangement joins TRBV7-9 to TRBJ1-1; the D is unclear. Germline values: CDR1 SEHNR, CDR2 FQNEAQ (reference sequence). The length of the CDR3 is 12 residues. CDR3 in DNA: TGTTCCAGCAATCGAGAGGTCACTGAAGCTTTCTTT. Protein product: CSSNREVTEAFF. Based on the CDR3 plus reference TRBV7-9 and TRBJ1-1, the full variable domain is DTGVSQNPRHKITKRGQNVTFRCDPISEHNRLYWYRQTLGQGPEFLTYFQNEAQLEKSRLLSDRFSAERPKGSFSTLEIQRTEQGDSAMYLCSSNREVTEAFFGQGTRLTVV.

The rearrangement uses TRBV5-4 and TRBJ1-2; perhaps TRBD1 as D (6 bases). The V gene's germline CDR1 is SGHNT and CDR2 YYREEE (reference sequence). V was pared by 4 bases and J by 5 bases, with 12 bases between. The CDR3 covers 13 residues. This chain's CDR3 is CASSNEGQYGYTF. CDR3 DNA sequence: TGTGCCAGCAGCAACGAAGGACAGTATGGCTACACCTTC.

The V gene is TRBV6-5, the J gene TRBJ2-3; 7 bases line up with TRBD2. The germline V gene has CDR1 MNHEY and CDR2 SVGAGI. CDR3 length: 15 amino acids. V dropped 7 bases and J dropped 2; count of bases not matched to a gene: 9. The CDR3 is CASTPGGGTTDTQYF. In nucleotides, the CDR3 is TGTGCCAGCACCCCGGGAGGAGGGACCACAGATACGCAGTATTTT.

This chain links TRBV5-1 with TRBJ2-2; perhaps TRBD1 as D (6 bases). V was cut by 3 bases and J by 3 bases, with 12 bases left in between. CDR3 size: 15 residues. Germline V CDR1 and CDR2: SGHRS, YFSETQ. This CDR3 is CASSSLQGYTGELFF. CDR3 sequence (DNA): TGCGCCAGCAGCTCGCTTCAGGGGTACACCGGGGAGCTGTTTTTT. Full variable domain (outside the CDR3, taken from reference TRBV5-1 and TRBJ2-2): KAGVTQTPRYLIKTRGQQVTLSCSPISGHRSVSWYQQTPGQGLQFLFEYFSETQRNKGNFPGRFSGRQFSNSRSEMNVSTLELGDSALYLCASSSLQGYTGELFFGEGSRLTVL.

This chain uses TRBV7-8 with TRBJ1-2, with 7 bases that match TRBD1. J was trimmed by 8 bases and V by 7 bases; bases with no gene match: 7. This CDR3 is 12 amino acids long. Germline-derived CDR1 and CDR2 are SGHVS and FQNEAQ. CDR3 coding DNA: TGTGCCAGCACCACAGGGGCGGGGGGCTACACCTTC. Translating gives CASTTGAGGYTF.

The gene calls are TRBV5-4 and TRBJ2-2; the D gene is possibly TRBD2 (5 bases). Germline loops: CDR1 SGHNT, CDR2 YYREEE (reference sequence). V lost 1 base, J lost 4 bases, and 11 bases lay in between. The CDR3 is 15 residues long. DNA of the CDR3: TGTGCCAGCAGCTTGATAGCGCGTGGCACCGGGGAGCTGTTTTTT. Translating gives CASSLIARGTGELFF.

DNA of the CDR3: TGTGCCAGCTCACCGCCCGGAGGGCAGGGATCGCAGCCCCAGCATTTT. This sequence encodes CASSPPGGQGSQPQHF. The rearrangement links TRBV18 to TRBJ1-5; a possible D gene is TRBD1 (5 bases). The CDR3 is made up of 16 amino acids. Germline lookup yields CDR1 KGHSH and CDR2 LQKENI. V gave up 3 bases and J gave up 7 bases, with 19 bases separating them.

This chain joins TRBV5-4 and TRBJ2-1; perhaps TRBD2 as D (5 bases). CDR1 and CDR2 from the germline V gene are SGHNT and YYREEE (reference sequence). CDR3 size: 16 residues. Trimming pared 4 bases from V and 0 bases from J, leaving 14 bases between. The CDR3 spells CASSPGLTVSYNEQFF. CDR3 bases: TGTGCCAGCAGCCCAGGACTTACCGTCTCCTACAATGAGCAGTTCTTC.

V usage is TRBV12-5 and J usage is TRBJ2-5, with 11 bases that match TRBD1. Germline trimming cut 3 bases from V and 9 bases from J; bases unmatched to any gene: 6. Per germline, CDR1 LGHNT and CDR2 FRNRAP. The CDR3 runs to 14 residues. The CDR3 nucleotides read TGTGCTAGTGGTTTTGCTGGGACAGGGGGGGCCCAGTACTTC. Translating gives CASGFAGTGGAQYF.

This clone was detected once. The rearrangement joins TRBV6-5 to TRBJ2-1; 10 nucleotides match TRBD2. J gave up 5 bases and V 4 bases, and 5 bases lay outside the gene matches. CDR1 and CDR2 from the germline V gene are MNHEY and SVGAGI. CDR3 size: 15 residues. The CDR3 region has the DNA TGTGCCAGCAGTTCTTGGACTAGCGGAAACAATGAGCAGTTCTTC. Protein product: CASSSWTSGNNEQFF.

A single count supports this clone. V is TRBV28 and J is TRBJ1-1, with a possible D match to TRBD1 (6 bases). The ends were cut back, 5 bases at V and 6 bases at J, with 13 bases in the middle. CDR1 and CDR2 from the germline V gene are MDHEN and SYDVKM. CDR3 length: 13 amino acids. The CDR3 sequence: CASSAQYRAEAFF. The DNA for the CDR3 is TGTGCCAGCAGTGCCCAGTACAGGGCTGAAGCTTTCTTT.

The chain combines TRBV6-1 with TRBJ2-5; D is perhaps TRBD2 (6 bases). V was shortened by 6 bases and J by 9 bases, with 14 bases between the two germline ends. Germline V CDR1 and CDR2: MNHNS, SASEGT. The CDR3 loop spans 12 amino acids. In nucleotides, the CDR3 is TGTGCCAGCAGGGATAGCTGGAGGGCCCAGTACTTC. This translates into CASRDSWRAQYF.

This chain joins TRBV7-2 and TRBJ2-3, with a possible D match to TRBD1 (5 bases). The V end was cut by 1 base, the J end by 2 bases, with 13 bases between. The CDR3 has 16 residues. Germline V gene lookup returns CDR1 SGHTA and CDR2 FQGNSA. CDR3 sequence reads: CASSLVTGHHTDTQYF. Written as DNA, the CDR3 is TGTGCCAGCAGCTTAGTAACAGGACACCACACAGATACGCAGTATTTT.

The V gene is TRBV5-1, the J gene TRBJ2-3; D is possibly TRBD1 (6 bases). CDR3 size: 15 residues. Germline V lookup: CDR1 SGHRS, CDR2 YFSETQ. Trimming stripped 4 bases from V and 5 bases from J, with 17 bases between. CDR3 protein: CASSRRGVTGDTQYF. The CDR3 nucleotides are TGCGCCAGCAGCCGCAGGGGAGTTACGGGAGATACGCAGTATTTT.